The 27 T cell receptor beta chains below were found in one sample sequenced in a study of tumor-infiltrating lymphocytes in primary liver carcinoma. From roughly 0.45 ug total RNA, TCR beta cDNA was generated with a primer in the constant region. Modified slightly, ARM-PCR produced TCR beta libraries over three nested multiplex PCR rounds. The first two PCR rounds used TRBV1-TRBV30 primers with a Cbeta primer, roughly 10 cycles each. TCRdb passed the multiplex PCR reads through MiXCR, listing each CDR3 protein once. There are tens of thousands of distinct CDR3 sequences in the sample; 72% occur only once, and less than 20% lies in the top ten. Taking about 20-31 mg of unsorted bulk tissue, the authors co-extracted RNA and DNA. The sample taken for sequencing was liver tumor tissue from sampling region 1. This sample's subset: tumor region T1, superior pole. Receptors were obtained from a man aged 35-49 years with primary liver carcinoma and hepatitis B virus infection.

On this clonotype: Lacking the conserved final phenylalanine or tryptophan, this CDR3 likely reflects a read error. The DNA is omitted, as the CDR3 cannot be located on it reliably, and the CDR3 follows TCRdb's listing. V and J are TRBV21-1 and TRBJ2-7; the table assigns TRBD2, which was not confirmed against the DNA. TRBV21-1 is listed as a pseudogene. The CDR3 spans 13 residues, counting both ends. The CDR3 reads CAMDQGLAYEQYL.

This clonotype was recorded once. A read error is possible here, since a much larger clone lies one base away. The rearrangement uses TRBV4-1 and TRBJ2-2; D is possibly TRBD2 (6 bases). Germline CDR1 MGHRA, CDR2 YSYEKL. This CDR3 has 15 amino acids. The CDR3 sequence is CASSQEARNTGGLFF. As DNA, the CDR3 is TGCGCCAGCAGCCAAGAGGCGCGGAACACCGGGGGGCTGTTTTTT.

Regarding this clonotype: A read error may be the cause here, since a much bigger clone is one base away. The chain couples TRBV5-1 to TRBJ1-5; D gene unclear. Gene TRBJ2-3 matches the end of the DNA better, so the J call may be wrong. The germline V gene encodes CDR1 SGHRS and CDR2 YFSETQ. The CDR3 totals 14 residues. CDR3 sequence: CASSLSDLNQPQYF. CDR3 bases: TGCGCCAGCAGCTTATCGGACCTTAATCAGCCCCAGTATTTT.

V is TRBV5-5 and J is TRBJ2-1; 9 bases line up with TRBD2. The J call may be incorrect, as the DNA end agrees better with TRBJ2-7. The CDR3 length is 14 residues. Germline-derived CDR1 and CDR2 are SGHKS and YYEKEE (reference sequence). The CDR3 reads CAISFVAGAAGQYF. The CDR3, as DNA: TGTGCCATCAGTTTTGTAGCGGGAGCAGCCGGGCAGTACTTC.

Details on this clonotype: The junction departs from the called germline gene at one end, perhaps through a read error. V usage is TRBV11-2 and J usage is TRBJ2-1; possibly TRBD2 for D (6 bases). CDR3 length equals 16 residues. Germline assignment: CDR1 SGHAT and CDR2 FQNNGV. The DNA for the CDR3 is TGTGCCAGCAGCTACTCTTCGACTGGCTGGAGGGGAGGCGGGTTTTTC. Amino acid sequence: CASSYSSTGWRGGGFF. Full variable domain (remainder filled in from reference TRBV11-2 and TRBJ2-1): EAGVAQSPRYKIIEKRQSVAFWCNPISGHATLYWYQQILGQGPKLLIQFQNNGVVDDSQLPKDRFSAERLKGVDSTLKIQPAKLEDSAVYLCASSYSSTGWRGGGFFGPGTRLTVL.

A word on this clonotype: One junction end does not reproduce the germline sequence, and a read error may be involved. This chain links TRBV4-1 with TRBJ2-2; 8 positions agree with TRBD2. Germline V gene sequence: CDR1 MGHRA, CDR2 YSYEKL. The CDR3 is 16 amino acids. In nucleotides, the CDR3 is TGCGCCAGCATCCAGACTCCGGGACTAGAGCCCGGGGAGTTGTTTTTT. It codes for CASIQTPGLEPGELFF.

This clonotype was picked up many times. This chain joins TRBV28 and TRBJ2-1, with 12 bases matching TRBD2. The germline gives CDR1 MDHEN, CDR2 SYDVKM. V was pared by 7 bases and J by 7 bases, with 2 bases of the junction left unmatched. The CDR3 runs 13 residues. In DNA, the CDR3 is TGTGCCAGCACCGGGACTAGCGGGAATGAGCAGTTCTTC. This gives the protein CASTGTSGNEQFF. The complete variable domain, with remaining parts taken from reference TRBV28 and TRBJ2-1, reads DVKVTQSSRYLVKRTGEKVFLECVQDMDHENMFWYRQDPGLGLRLIYFSYDVKMKEKGDIPEGYSVSREKKERFSLILESASTNQTSMYLCASTGTSGNEQFFGPGTRLTVL.

Comments on this clonotype: At one of its ends the junction is not consistent with the germline gene, which may arise from a read error. The CDR3 sequence is CASNQDRAYERYF. The CDR3 region has the DNA TGCGCCAGCAACCAGGACAGAGCCTACGAGCGGTACTTC. The rearrangement joins TRBV5-1 to TRBJ2-7; D is possibly TRBD1 (6 bases). Germline CDR1 SGHRS, CDR2 YFSETQ. The CDR3 has 13 amino acids. Combining the CDR3 with reference TRBV5-1 and TRBJ2-7 gives the whole variable domain KAGVTQTPRYLIKTRGQQVTLSCSPISGHRSVSWYQQTPGQGLQFLFEYFSETQRNKGNFPGRFSGRQFSNSRSEMNVSTLELGDSALYLCASNQDRAYERYFGPGTRLTVT.

This clonotype was found a few times. The chain is built from TRBV19 and TRBJ2-4; 7 positions match TRBD2. V lost 4 bases and J lost 0; bases outside the gene matches: 9. Looked up from germline, CDR1 is LNHDA and CDR2 is SQIVND (reference sequence). This CDR3 is 17 amino acids long. In nucleotides, the CDR3 is TGTGCCAGTAGTAAAGCCTCTAGCGGAATAGCCAAAAACATTCAGTACTTC. Protein product: CASSKASSGIAKNIQYF.

The chain employs TRBV14 and TRBJ2-7; tentatively, D is TRBD2 (6 bases). The CDR3 consists of 13 residues. Germline CDR1 is SGHDN and CDR2 is FVKESK. V was trimmed by 10 bases and J by 7 bases, leaving 20 bases between them. As DNA, the CDR3 is TGTGCCAACAGTTTGGGAGGACTCCTGGAGCAGTACTTC. Residues: CANSLGGLLEQYF.

As concerns this clonotype: One junction end does not reproduce the germline sequence, and a read error may be involved. The rearrangement links TRBV12-3 or TRBV12-4 to TRBJ2-7; a weak D match, TRBD1 (6 bases). CDR3 length equals 15 residues. This CDR3 reads CAGRPRGRGNYEQYF. The CDR3 DNA sequence: TGTGCCGGCAGGCCACGGGGAAGGGGGAACTACGAGCAGTACTTC.

Points on this clonotype: At one of its ends the junction is not consistent with the germline gene, which may arise from a read error. CDR3 DNA sequence: TGTGTCAGCAGACTCGACTCCAGCTCCTACAAGCAGTACTTC. This gives the protein CVSRLDSSSYKQYF. The rearrangement links TRBV12-3 or TRBV12-4 to TRBJ2-7; D call uncertain. There are 14 residues in the CDR3.

For this clonotype: The CDR3 does not end in the conserved phenylalanine or tryptophan, so this is likely a read error. The V call is TRBV5-1, the J call TRBJ2-5; 10 bases line up with TRBD2. CDR1 is SGHRS, CDR2 YFSETQ, per germline. The CDR3 has 15 residues. The CDR3 DNA is TGCGACAGCAGCTTGGGCGCTAGCGGGAGTGAGACCCAGTACTTA. It is translated as CDSSLGASGSETQYL.

Regarding this clonotype: This CDR3 is missing its conserved last phenylalanine or tryptophan, likely due to a read error. This rearrangement joins TRBV11-2 to TRBJ2-2; either TRBD1 or TRBD2 may fit D (5 bases each). Germline loops: CDR1 SGHAT, CDR2 FQNNGV. The CDR3 is 15 amino acids. This CDR3 is CANSLVGRGIGELFL. CDR3 bases: TGTGCCAACAGCTTAGTCGGACGGGGCATCGGGGAGCTGTTTCTT.

With regard to this clonotype: A much larger clone differs from this one at a single base, so this may be a read error. The chain is built from TRBV7-9 and TRBJ2-1; no clear D gene. Deletions cut 4 bases from V and 9 bases from J, with 13 bases between. CDR3 length: 13 amino acids. Germline V gene sequence: CDR1 SEHNR, CDR2 FQNEAQ (reference sequence). The CDR3: CASSSAMDVEQFF. CDR3 coding DNA: TGTGCCAGCAGCTCAGCCATGGACGTTGAGCAGTTCTTC.

As to this clonotype: Since a much larger clone is just one base distant, this may be a read error. The rearrangement links TRBV11-2 to TRBJ2-2, with 7 bases aligning to TRBD2. The CDR3 contains 16 residues. From germline, CDR1 is SGHAT and CDR2 FQNNGV. The V and J ends lost 5 bases and 6 bases, in that order; junction bases with no gene match: 12. The CDR3 region has the DNA TGTGCCAGCAGCCCACTGGCGAGCGGGATATCCGGGGAGCTGTTTTTT. Translation: CASSPLASGISGELFF.

With respect to this clonotype: A much larger clone differs from this one at a single base, so this may be a read error. V usage is TRBV7-9 and J usage is TRBJ2-5, with 9 bases fitting TRBD1. Germline CDR1 reads SEHNR; CDR2 reads FQNEAQ (reference sequence). The CDR3 loop spans 15 amino acids. The DNA for the CDR3 is TGTGTCAGCAGCGCCGGGACAGGGAGGTTGGAGACCCAGTACTTC. Translated, it gives CVSSAGTGRLETQYF.

In this sample, this clonotype turned up many times. V usage is TRBV6-5 and J usage is TRBJ2-5, with TRBD2 matching over 9 bases. This CDR3 is built from 15 residues. V shed 0 bases, J shed 5 bases, and the junction held 4 bases outside the gene matches. CDR1 is MNHEY, CDR2 SVGAGI, per germline. This CDR3 is CASSYSLAGRETQYF. The CDR3 DNA is TGTGCCAGCAGTTACTCCCTAGCGGGAAGGGAGACCCAGTACTTC.

There are many counts of this clonotype. The chain recombines TRBV5-1 with TRBJ2-3; 8 bases align to TRBD1. The junction had 6 bases not matched to a gene; V was cut back by 7 bases and J by 2 bases. The CDR3 is made up of 14 amino acids. Germline V gives CDR1 SGHRS, CDR2 YFSETQ. The CDR3 region is CASHPGQDTDTQYF. CDR3 in DNA: TGCGCCAGCCACCCGGGACAGGACACAGATACGCAGTATTTT.

Of note for this clonotype: The junction and the germline gene differ at one end; a read error may be behind it. The V gene is TRBV10-3, the J gene TRBJ2-3; possibly TRBD1 for D (5 bases). Per the germline V gene, CDR1 is ENHRY and CDR2 is SYGVKD. This CDR3 has 13 residues. CDR3 region: CAISEDATGTQYF. CDR3 in DNA: TGTGCCATCAGTGAAGACGCCACAGGTACGCAATATTTT.

Regarding this clonotype: No conserved phenylalanine or tryptophan ends this CDR3, so it is likely a read error. The chain uses TRBV7-9 and TRBJ2-1, with 7 bases identical to TRBD1. There are 14 residues in the CDR3. With V trimmed by 3 bases and J by 4 bases, 3 bases remained unmatched. Germline-derived CDR1 and CDR2 are SEHNR and FQNEAQ (reference sequence). This CDR3 is CASSLTGKYNEQFS. For the CDR3, the DNA is TGTGCCAGCAGCTTGACAGGGAAGTACAATGAGCAGTTCTCC.

The table lists this clonotype with many counts. This rearrangement joins TRBV6-4 to TRBJ2-3; perhaps TRBD2 as D (6 bases). The CDR3 contains 13 residues. CDR1 MRHNA and CDR2 SNTAGT come from the germline V gene. Between the trimmed V and J ends, which lost 4 bases and 1 base, there was a span of 6 bases. The CDR3 region has the DNA TGTGCCAGCAGTGCTAGCGGCACAGATACGCAGTATTTT. This translates into CASSASGTDTQYF.

This clonotype was counted many times. CDR3 sequence reads: CASSAETRPSSYNEQFF. Written as DNA, the CDR3 is TGTGCCAGCAGTGCTGAAACCCGACCGAGCTCCTACAATGAGCAGTTCTTC. The gene calls are TRBV28 and TRBJ2-1; D remains unclear. The V gene's germline CDR1 is MDHEN and CDR2 SYDVKM. The CDR3 consists of 17 residues. V was trimmed by 5 bases and J by 0 bases, leaving 17 bases between them.

A remark on this clonotype: An end of the junction differs from the germline gene, which may be a read error. J is TRBJ2-1 and V is TRBV11-1, with D perhaps being TRBD1 or TRBD2 (6 bases each). Germline CDR1 reads SGHAT; CDR2 reads FQDESV (reference sequence). The CDR3 length is 16 residues. DNA for the CDR3: TGTGCCAGCAGCCGCGTACAGGGAGGTGGGTACAATGAGCGGTTCTTC. Translation: CASSRVQGGGYNERFF.

As regards this clonotype: A read error may account for a junction end that differs from germline. V and J are TRBV4-1 and TRBJ2-5, with D unclear. The CDR3 totals 14 residues. Germline CDR1 reads MGHRA; CDR2 reads YSYEKL. The CDR3 protein is CASSQDPPAGAQYF. DNA of the CDR3: TGTGCCAGCAGTCAAGACCCTCCAGCTGGGGCCCAGTACTTC.

Points on this clonotype: The junction departs from the called germline gene at one end, perhaps through a read error. The V call is TRBV11-2, the J call TRBJ2-1; the match to TRBD2 covers 8 bases. CDR1 is SGHAT, CDR2 FQNNGV, per germline. The CDR3 contains 14 residues. The CDR3 sequence: CASRSGLEVNEQFF. In DNA form, the CDR3 reads TGTGCAAGCAGGTCGGGACTAGAGGTCAATGAGCAGTTCTTC.

This clonotype has more than one count but fewer than ten. This likely comes from a read error, as the CDR3 has no conserved phenylalanine or tryptophan at its end. The J gene is TRBJ2-7, the V gene TRBV11-2, with no clear D. The CDR3 consists of 15 residues. Germline loops: CDR1 SGHAT, CDR2 FQNNGV. The CDR3 nucleotides are TGTGCCCGCAGCTCCTTGGCAGGATCACCCTACGAGCAGTACATC. Encoded protein: CARSSLAGSPYEQYI.